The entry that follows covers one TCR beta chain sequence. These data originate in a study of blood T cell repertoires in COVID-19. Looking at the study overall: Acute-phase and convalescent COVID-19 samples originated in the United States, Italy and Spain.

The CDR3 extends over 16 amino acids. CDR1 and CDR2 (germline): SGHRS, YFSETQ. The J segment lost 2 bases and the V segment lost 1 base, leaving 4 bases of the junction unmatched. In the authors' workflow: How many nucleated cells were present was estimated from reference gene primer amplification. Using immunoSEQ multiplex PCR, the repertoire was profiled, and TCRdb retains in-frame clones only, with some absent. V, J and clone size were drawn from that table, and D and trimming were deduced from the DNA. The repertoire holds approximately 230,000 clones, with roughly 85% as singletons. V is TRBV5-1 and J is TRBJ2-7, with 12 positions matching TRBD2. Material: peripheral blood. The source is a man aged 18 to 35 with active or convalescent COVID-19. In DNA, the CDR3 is TGCGCCAGCAGCTTGCGGGCTAGCGGGGGGGCCTACGAGCAGTACTTC. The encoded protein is CASSLRASGGAYEQYF.